This T cell receptor beta chain is drawn from a study of blood T cell repertoires in COVID-19. Overall study context: Sample material is recorded as cDNA or gDNA derived from T cells, B-cell-depleted T cells, or PBMCs.

Germline loops: CDR1 SEHNR, CDR2 FQNEAQ (reference sequence). The CDR3 totals 14 residues. Trimming took 6 bases from V and 2 from J; bases not matched to a gene: 3. In the original analysis: Scientists estimated how many nucleated cells there were by amplifying reference gene primers. Repertoires were generated with immunoSEQ multiplex PCR, while TCRdb's copy carries only in-frame clones and drops some. From that table come the V and J calls and clone size; the DNA was used to work out D and trimming. The sample lists about 210,000 clones, around 83% occurring once. This receptor was taken from a woman between 50 and 59 years old with acute or convalescent COVID-19. The chain couples TRBV7-9 to TRBJ2-3; 9 nucleotides align to TRBD2. The sequencing sample was made of peripheral blood. CDR3 amino acids: CASRRLAVTDTQYF. CDR3 coding DNA: TGTGCCAGCAGGAGACTAGCGGTCACAGATACGCAGTATTTT. Using reference TRBV7-9 and TRBJ2-3 for the parts outside the CDR3, the full variable domain is DTGVSQNPRHKITKRGQNVTFRCDPISEHNRLYWYRQTLGQGPEFLTYFQNEAQLEKSRLLSDRFSAERPKGSFSTLEIQRTEQGDSAMYLCASRRLAVTDTQYFGPGTRLTVL.